This T cell receptor beta chain was captured by sequencing in a study of cytomegalovirus exposure and HLA in healthy donors. General study results and limits: When analyzed later, a missense DCLRE1C variant was found to be linked to TCR beta V- and J-gene trimming. Previous analysis showed most TCR beta V segments were productive about 90% or about 30% of the time.

Concerning this clone: The antigen remains unidentified.

The donors comprised healthy bone marrow donors. Looked up from germline, CDR1 is SGHRS and CDR2 is YFSETQ. This CDR3 is built from 14 residues. The germline V and J ends were trimmed by 4 bases and 4 bases, with 14 bases remaining between them. PCR was performed using 60 Vbeta and 13 Jbeta primers. TCRdb's copy holds only in-frame clones and misses some; the assay was immunoSEQ multiplex PCR. The repertoire holds about 160,000 clones, about three quarters seen once, with approximately 2% in the top ten. The rearrangement links TRBV5-1 to TRBJ2-5, with a possible D match to TRBD1 (5 bases). The sequenced sample consisted of PBMCs. This TCR was recovered from a female donor in good health and CMV-seronegative. CDR3 sequence (DNA): TGCGCCAGCAGCACCCCGGACATCCGAGAGACCCAGTACTTC. Amino acid sequence: CASSTPDIRETQYF.